Below, 27 T cell receptor beta chains from the same sample are listed, as sequenced in a study of blood T cell repertoires in COVID-19. The method was immunoSEQ multiplex PCR; TCRdb's version includes in-frame clones alone and lacks a portion of them. The data hold about half a million clones, with 80% to 90% observed a single time. Material: peripheral blood. The origin of the receptors is a human donor in a cohort sampled during active COVID-19.

The chain recombines TRBV2 with TRBJ2-1; D gene ambiguous. V lost 4 bases, J lost 4 bases, and 14 bases lay in between. The CDR3 is made up of 15 amino acids. From germline, CDR1 is SNHLY and CDR2 FYNNEI. The CDR3 is CASSGDTVLYNEQFF. The CDR3 DNA is TGTGCCAGCAGTGGTGACACAGTTCTGTACAATGAGCAGTTCTTC.

The chain is built from TRBV7-9 and TRBJ2-1; tentatively, D is TRBD2 (5 bases). CDR1 SEHNR and CDR2 FQNEAQ come from the germline V gene (reference sequence). The CDR3 is 14 amino acids. The ends were cut back, 5 bases at V and 3 bases at J, with 11 bases in the middle. CDR3 in amino acids: CASSLQRDYNEQFF. In nucleotides, the CDR3 is TGTGCCAGCAGCCTCCAGAGGGACTACAATGAGCAGTTCTTC.

This clone came up once. The V and J genes are TRBV19 and TRBJ1-5; no clear D. This CDR3 spans 13 amino acids. Germline CDR1 and CDR2: LNHDA and SQIVND (reference sequence). V was shortened by 9 bases and J by 3 bases, with 12 bases between the two germline ends. This CDR3 is CARVAPNNQPQHF. The CDR3 DNA reads as TGTGCCAGAGTGGCCCCAAACAATCAGCCCCAGCATTTT.

The chain couples TRBV7-8 to TRBJ1-5, with D perhaps TRBD1 (6 bases). The V gene lost 2 bases and the J gene lost 0 bases, with 20 bases spanning the gap. Germline lookup yields CDR1 SGHVS and CDR2 FQNEAQ. The CDR3 is 19 amino acids. The CDR3 bases are TGTGCCAGCAGCTTAACATTGGGAACGGGACACCTTAGCAATCAGCCCCAGCATTTT. Its protein product is CASSLTLGTGHLSNQPQHF.

This clone was seen a handful of times. The chain uses TRBV27 and TRBJ1-1; a possible D gene is TRBD1 (6 bases). V lost 4 bases and J lost 10, with 25 bases in between. In germline, CDR1 is MNHEY, CDR2 SMNVEV (reference sequence). The CDR3 loop spans 16 amino acids. In DNA form, the CDR3 reads TGTGCCAGCAGTTCAACCGGGACAACTCTAACTAGGAGAGCTTTCTTT. This sequence encodes CASSSTGTTLTRRAFF.

This sequence joins TRBV9 and TRBJ1-1; 7 positions match TRBD1. Losses at the gene ends were 4 bases for V and 11 bases for J; bases not matched to a gene: 17. In germline, CDR1 is SGDLS, CDR2 YYNGEE. This CDR3 spans 15 amino acids. This CDR3 reads CASSPYPRDRDMAFF. DNA of the CDR3: TGTGCCAGCAGCCCCTATCCCCGTGACAGGGATATGGCTTTCTTT.

This sequence joins TRBV6-1 and TRBJ1-2, with TRBD1 as a possible D gene (5 bases). Trimming removed 1 base at V and 10 bases at J, with 10 bases between. The CDR3 is made up of 12 amino acids. From germline, CDR1 is MNHNS and CDR2 SASEGT. The CDR3 here is CASSEDQGLYTF. In DNA form, the CDR3 reads TGTGCCAGCAGTGAAGATCAGGGACTCTACACCTTC.

The gene calls are TRBV5-1 and TRBJ1-4; D uncertain. The CDR3 sequence is 15 residues long. With 0 bases removed from V and 1 base from J, the gap between germline ends came to 7 bases. The germline V gene has CDR1 SGHRS and CDR2 YFSETQ. This CDR3 reads CASSLGEKTNEKLFF. As DNA, the CDR3 is TGCGCCAGCAGCTTGGGGGAGAAAACTAATGAAAAACTGTTTTTT.

This sequence joins TRBV9 and TRBJ2-2, with TRBD2 identical over 10 bases. CDR3 length: 17 amino acids. Germline loops: CDR1 SGDLS, CDR2 YYNGEE. J lost 4 bases, V lost 4 bases, and 10 bases had no gene match. The CDR3 loop is CASSPLSSGRSTGELFF. The CDR3 bases are TGTGCCAGCAGCCCCTTGTCTAGCGGGAGAAGCACCGGGGAGCTGTTTTTT.

The J gene is TRBJ2-3, the V gene TRBV9; D remains unclear. Germline-derived CDR1 and CDR2 are SGDLS and YYNGEE. The V end was cut by 0 bases, the J end by 2 bases, with 10 bases between. The CDR3 spans 15 residues. The CDR3 sequence: CASSVGLLYTDTQYF. CDR3 bases: TGTGCCAGCAGCGTAGGTCTTCTTTACACAGATACGCAGTATTTT.

This chain uses TRBV7-2 with TRBJ1-2; D is perhaps TRBD1 (6 bases). CDR3 length equals 15 residues. V was shortened by 2 bases and J by 8 bases, with 18 bases between the two germline ends. CDR1 and CDR2 from the germline V gene are SGHTA and FQGNSA. CDR3 amino acids: CASSLNPGRGGGYTF. CDR3 nucleotide sequence: TGTGCCAGCAGCTTAAACCCCGGCAGGGGAGGGGGCTACACCTTC.

There are a few counts of this clone. The chain joins TRBV7-2 to TRBJ1-2; 11 bases agree with TRBD1. Germline CDR1 reads SGHTA; CDR2 reads FQGNSA. The CDR3 loop spans 15 amino acids. The V and J ends lost 3 bases and 2 bases, in that order; junction bases with no gene match: 2. CDR3: CASSLRTGGNYGYTF. CDR3 bases: TGTGCCAGCAGCTTGAGGACAGGGGGCAACTATGGCTACACCTTC.

The CDR3 loop is CAISERTGETQYF. The CDR3, as DNA: TGTGCCATCAGTGAGAGGACGGGGGAGACCCAGTACTTC. The V and J genes are TRBV10-3 and TRBJ2-5, with a tentative D call TRBD2 (5 bases). With 2 bases removed from V and 5 bases from J, the gap between germline ends came to 9 bases. CDR1 ENHRY and CDR2 SYGVKD come from the germline V gene. CDR3 length equals 13 residues.

The gene calls are TRBV6-5 and TRBJ2-3; 7 nucleotides agree with TRBD1. There are 15 residues in the CDR3. Unmatched junction bases numbered 7, after V lost 7 bases and J lost 0 bases. From germline, CDR1 is MNHEY and CDR2 SVGAGI. Written as DNA, the CDR3 is TGTGCCAGCACCAGGACAGGAACTAGCACAGATACGCAGTATTTT. Protein: CASTRTGTSTDTQYF.

The chain recombines TRBV6-6 with TRBJ2-7; 8 bases align to TRBD2. The CDR3 length is 15 residues. CDR1 is MNHNY and CDR2 is SVGAGI in the germline V gene (reference sequence). The V and J ends lost 2 bases and 0 bases, in that order; junction bases with no gene match: 3. CDR3 sequence (DNA): TGTGCCAGCAGTTACACTAGCGGACTCTCCTACGAGCAGTACTTC. Amino acid sequence: CASSYTSGLSYEQYF.

V is TRBV25-1 and J is TRBJ1-2; 10 nucleotides agree with TRBD1. This CDR3 region has 14 residues. Looked up from germline, CDR1 is MGHDK and CDR2 is SYGVNS. V dropped 6 bases and J dropped 4; count of bases not matched to a gene: 5. The CDR3 sequence: CASRGTGEVYGYTF. DNA of the CDR3: TGTGCCAGCAGAGGGACAGGGGAGGTCTATGGCTACACCTTC.

The J gene is TRBJ2-3, the V gene TRBV5-4; TRBD2 might be the D (5 bases). The CDR3 runs to 14 residues. Germline values: CDR1 SGHNT, CDR2 YYREEE (reference sequence). The germline V and J ends were trimmed by 4 bases and 5 bases, with 14 bases remaining between them. CDR3 protein: CASSPGRGIDTQYF. The DNA of the CDR3 is TGTGCCAGCAGCCCCGGACGGGGAATAGATACGCAGTATTTT. Supplemented by reference TRBV5-4 and TRBJ2-3, the full variable domain reads ETGVTQSPTHLIKTRGQQVTLRCSSQSGHNTVSWYQQALGQGPQFIFQYYREEENGRGNFPPRFSGLQFPNYSSELNVNALELDDSALYLCASSPGRGIDTQYFGPGTRLTVL.

V is TRBV30 and J is TRBJ1-6; D is unresolved. V lost 3 bases to trimming and J lost 7 bases, with 4 bases between them. This CDR3 is 11 amino acids long. Germline V gene lookup returns CDR1 GTSNPN and CDR2 SVGIG (reference sequence). The CDR3 sequence is CAWRANSPLHF. The CDR3 DNA reads as TGTGCCTGGAGGGCCAATTCACCCCTCCACTTT.

The chain recombines TRBV4-3 with TRBJ2-3; TRBD2 agrees at 7 bases. The V gene's germline CDR1 is LGHNA and CDR2 YSLEER. After removal of 3 bases from V and 3 bases from J, the junction contained 9 bases not matched to a gene. This CDR3 has 16 amino acids. CDR3 sequence reads: CASSQNQRRGTDTQYF. The CDR3 nucleotides read TGCGCCAGCAGCCAGAACCAAAGGCGGGGGACAGATACGCAGTATTTT.

This sequence joins TRBV28 and TRBJ2-7; D not certain. Germline assignment: CDR1 MDHEN and CDR2 SYDVKM. V was shortened by 4 bases and J by 4 bases, with 11 bases between the two germline ends. This CDR3 contains 13 residues. The CDR3 is CASSWVRQYEQYF. The DNA for the CDR3 is TGTGCCAGCAGTTGGGTGCGGCAGTACGAGCAGTACTTC.

V and J are TRBV6-1 and TRBJ2-5, with 10 bases aligning to TRBD1. The CDR3 runs 15 residues. V dropped 3 bases and J dropped 3; count of bases not matched to a gene: 4. CDR1 is MNHNS and CDR2 is SASEGT in the germline V gene. CDR3 in DNA: TGTGCCAGCAGTGACCCCGGGACAGGGGAAGAGACCCAGTACTTC. Protein product: CASSDPGTGEETQYF.

The V call is TRBV9, the J call TRBJ2-3, with 7 bases lining up with TRBD2. From germline, CDR1 is SGDLS and CDR2 YYNGEE. V dropped 3 bases and J dropped 4; count of bases not matched to a gene: 8. The CDR3 spans 15 residues. The CDR3 here is CASSGDWGGADTQYF. The CDR3 DNA is TGTGCCAGCAGCGGAGATTGGGGGGGAGCAGATACGCAGTATTTT.

This chain connects TRBV2 to TRBJ2-1; TRBD2 aligns across 10 bases. There are 14 residues in the CDR3. Trimming at V came to 4 bases and at J to 4 bases, leaving 1 base not matched to a gene. CDR1 SNHLY and CDR2 FYNNEI come from the germline V gene. CDR3 sequence: CASSVAGGYNEQFF. DNA for the CDR3: TGTGCCAGCAGTGTAGCGGGAGGTTACAATGAGCAGTTCTTC.

The rearrangement joins TRBV2 to TRBJ2-5; possibly TRBD2 for D (5 bases). This CDR3 is 14 amino acids long. Germline CDR1 and CDR2: SNHLY and FYNNEI. Deletions cut 7 bases from V and 0 bases from J, with 12 bases between. The DNA for the CDR3 is TGTGCCAGCAAAGGACTGCCTCACCAAGAGACCCAGTACTTC. Its protein product is CASKGLPHQETQYF.

The chain is built from TRBV29-1 and TRBJ2-5, with 9 bases lining up with TRBD2. V gave up 7 bases and J gave up 0 bases; unmatched junction bases: 9. Germline CDR1 is SQVTM and CDR2 is ANQGSEA. This CDR3 contains 15 residues. For the CDR3, the DNA is TGCAGCGCGGGCGGGGCTAGCGGGAACCAAGAGACCCAGTACTTC. It specifies CSAGGASGNQETQYF. Complete variable domain (other parts from reference TRBV29-1 and TRBJ2-5): SAVISQKPSRDICQRGTSLTIQCQVDSQVTMMFWYRQQPGQSLTLIATANQGSEATYESGFVIDKFPISRPNLTFSTLTVSNMSPEDSSIYLCSAGGASGNQETQYFGPGTRLLVL.

This chain connects TRBV9 to TRBJ2-1; possible D gene TRBD1, 6 bases. The germline V gene has CDR1 SGDLS and CDR2 YYNGEE. This CDR3 is built from 15 residues. V dropped 0 bases and J dropped 2 bases, with 9 bases sitting between them. The CDR3 loop reads CASSVGQGTYNEQFF. The CDR3 nucleotides read TGTGCCAGCAGCGTAGGTCAGGGGACCTACAATGAGCAGTTCTTC.

The rearrangement uses TRBV24-1 and TRBJ2-3; maybe TRBD2 (6 bases). Germline lookup yields CDR1 KGHDR and CDR2 SFDVKD. This CDR3 comprises 15 residues. V lost 6 bases, J lost 5 bases, and 17 bases lay in between. The CDR3 DNA is TGTGCCACCAGTCCCCTGGGCGGGATGGTAGATACGCAGTATTTT. Its protein is CATSPLGGMVDTQYF.